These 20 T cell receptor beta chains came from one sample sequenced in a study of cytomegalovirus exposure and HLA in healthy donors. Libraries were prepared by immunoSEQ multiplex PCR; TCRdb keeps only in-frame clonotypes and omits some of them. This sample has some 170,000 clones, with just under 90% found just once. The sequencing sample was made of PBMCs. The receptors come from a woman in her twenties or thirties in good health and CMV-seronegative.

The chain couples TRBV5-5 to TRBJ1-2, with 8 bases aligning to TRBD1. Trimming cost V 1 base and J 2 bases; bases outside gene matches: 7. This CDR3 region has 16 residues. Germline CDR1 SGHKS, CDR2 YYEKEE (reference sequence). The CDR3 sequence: CASSLNTGGGNYGYTF. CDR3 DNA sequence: TGTGCCAGCAGCTTGAACACAGGGGGTGGAAACTATGGCTACACCTTC.

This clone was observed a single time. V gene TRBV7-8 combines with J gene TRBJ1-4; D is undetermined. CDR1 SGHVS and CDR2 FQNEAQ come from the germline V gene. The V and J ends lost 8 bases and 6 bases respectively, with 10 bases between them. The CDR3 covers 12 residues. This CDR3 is CASAGTDEKLFF. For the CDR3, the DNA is TGTGCCAGCGCGGGAACCGATGAAAAACTGTTTTTT.

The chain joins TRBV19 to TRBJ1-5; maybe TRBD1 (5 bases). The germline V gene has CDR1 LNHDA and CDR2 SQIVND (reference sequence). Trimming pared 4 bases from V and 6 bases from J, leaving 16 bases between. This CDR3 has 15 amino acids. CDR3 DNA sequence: TGTGCCAGTAGTAAGCCGGGGGTTGGTGCTCAGCCCCAGCATTTT. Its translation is CASSKPGVGAQPQHF. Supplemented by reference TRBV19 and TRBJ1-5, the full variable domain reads DGGITQSPKYLFRKEGQNVTLSCEQNLNHDAMYWYRQDPGQGLRLIYYSQIVNDFQKGDIAEGYSVSREKKESFPLTVTSAQKNPTAFYLCASSKPGVGAQPQHFGDGTRLSIL.

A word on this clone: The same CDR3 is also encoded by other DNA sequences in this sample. CDR3 loop: CASSRQGADGYTF. CDR3 bases: TGTGCCAGCAGTCGACAGGGGGCCGATGGCTACACCTTC. The rearrangement joins TRBV6-5 to TRBJ1-2, with 10 bases aligning to TRBD1. The CDR3 is 13 residues long. CDR1 is MNHEY, CDR2 SVGAGI, per germline. J was trimmed by 6 bases and V by 5 bases; bases with no gene match: 3.

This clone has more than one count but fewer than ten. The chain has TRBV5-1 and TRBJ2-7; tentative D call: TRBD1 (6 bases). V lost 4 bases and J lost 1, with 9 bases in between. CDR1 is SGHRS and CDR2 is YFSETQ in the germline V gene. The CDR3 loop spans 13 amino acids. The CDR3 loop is CASSLGHSYEQYF. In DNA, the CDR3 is TGCGCCAGCAGCCTGGGACATTCCTACGAGCAGTACTTC.

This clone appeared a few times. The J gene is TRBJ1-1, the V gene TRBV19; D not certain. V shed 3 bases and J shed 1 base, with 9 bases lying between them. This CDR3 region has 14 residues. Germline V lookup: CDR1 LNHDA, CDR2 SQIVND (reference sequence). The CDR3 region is CASSMGPPNTEAFF. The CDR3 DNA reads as TGTGCCAGTAGTATGGGCCCCCCGAACACTGAAGCTTTCTTT.

Here the CDR3 reads CAWNPVLGQETQYF. Written as DNA, the CDR3 is TGTGCCTGGAACCCCGTACTAGGCCAAGAGACCCAGTACTTC. The chain recombines TRBV30 with TRBJ2-5; D is perhaps TRBD2 (5 bases). The CDR3 spans 14 residues. V was pared by 4 bases and J by 1 base, with 13 bases between. Germline CDR1 GTSNPN, CDR2 SVGIG (reference sequence). The full variable domain, its missing parts supplied by reference TRBV30 and TRBJ2-5, is SQTIHQWPATLVQPVGSPLSLECTVEGTSNPNLYWYRQAAGRGLQLLFYSVGIGQISSEVPQNLSASRPQDRQFILSSKKLLLSDSGFYLCAWNPVLGQETQYFGPGTRLLVL.

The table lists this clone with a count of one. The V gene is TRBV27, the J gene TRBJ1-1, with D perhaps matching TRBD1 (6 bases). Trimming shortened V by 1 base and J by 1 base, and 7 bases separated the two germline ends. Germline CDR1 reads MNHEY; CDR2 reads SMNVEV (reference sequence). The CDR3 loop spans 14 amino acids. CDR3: CASSLFRGNTEAFF. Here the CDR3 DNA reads TGTGCCAGCAGTTTATTCAGGGGGAACACTGAAGCTTTCTTT.

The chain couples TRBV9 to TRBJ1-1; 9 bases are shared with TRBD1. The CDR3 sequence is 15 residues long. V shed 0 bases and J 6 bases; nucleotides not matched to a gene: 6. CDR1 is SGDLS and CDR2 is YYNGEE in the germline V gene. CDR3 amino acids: CASSVEGQGKAEAFF. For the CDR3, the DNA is TGTGCCAGCAGCGTAGAGGGACAGGGTAAAGCTGAAGCTTTCTTT.

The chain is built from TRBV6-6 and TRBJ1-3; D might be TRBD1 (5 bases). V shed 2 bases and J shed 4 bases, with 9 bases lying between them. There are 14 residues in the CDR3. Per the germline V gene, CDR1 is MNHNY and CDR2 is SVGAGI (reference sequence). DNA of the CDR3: TGTGCCAGCAGTTACGCAGGGTTCGGAAACACCATATATTTT. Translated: CASSYAGFGNTIYF.

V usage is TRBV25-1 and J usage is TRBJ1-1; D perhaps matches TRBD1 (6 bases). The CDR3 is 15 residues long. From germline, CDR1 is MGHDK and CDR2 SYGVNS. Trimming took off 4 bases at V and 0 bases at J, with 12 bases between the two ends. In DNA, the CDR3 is TGTGCCAGCAGTGGGGGGCTCTTCATGAACACTGAAGCTTTCTTT. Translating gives CASSGGLFMNTEAFF.

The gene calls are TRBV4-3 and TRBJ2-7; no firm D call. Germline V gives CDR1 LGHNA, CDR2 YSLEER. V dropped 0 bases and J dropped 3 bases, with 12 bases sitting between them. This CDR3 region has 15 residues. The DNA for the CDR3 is TGCGCCAGCAGCCAAGAGTTCCGGTCCGACTACGAGCAGTACTTC. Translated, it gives CASSQEFRSDYEQYF.

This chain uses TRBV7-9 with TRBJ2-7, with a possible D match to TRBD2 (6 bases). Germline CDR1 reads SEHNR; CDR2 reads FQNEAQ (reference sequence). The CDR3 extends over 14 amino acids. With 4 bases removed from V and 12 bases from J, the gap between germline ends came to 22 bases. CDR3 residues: CASSSDPSRLVLYF. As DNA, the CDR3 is TGTGCCAGCAGCTCCGATCCCTCCAGACTAGTGTTGTACTTC.

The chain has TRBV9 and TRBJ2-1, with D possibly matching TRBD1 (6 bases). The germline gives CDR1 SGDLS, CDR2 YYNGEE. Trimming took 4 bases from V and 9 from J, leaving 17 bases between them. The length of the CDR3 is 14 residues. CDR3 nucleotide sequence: TGTGCCAGCAGCCCCACCCTAGGGACAATTGAGCAGTTCTTC. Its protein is CASSPTLGTIEQFF.

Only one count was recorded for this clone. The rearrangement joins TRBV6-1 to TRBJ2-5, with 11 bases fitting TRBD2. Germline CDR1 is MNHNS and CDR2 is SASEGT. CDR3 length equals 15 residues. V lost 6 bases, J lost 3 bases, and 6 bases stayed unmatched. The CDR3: CASRTGTSGKETQYF. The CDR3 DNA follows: TGTGCCAGCAGGACCGGGACTAGCGGTAAAGAGACCCAGTACTTC.

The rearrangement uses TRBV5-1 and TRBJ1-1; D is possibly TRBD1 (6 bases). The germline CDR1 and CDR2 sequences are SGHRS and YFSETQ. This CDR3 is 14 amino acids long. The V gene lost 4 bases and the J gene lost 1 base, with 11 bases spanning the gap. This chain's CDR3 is CASSERTANTEAFF. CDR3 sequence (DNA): TGCGCCAGCAGCGAAAGGACAGCGAACACTGAAGCTTTCTTT.

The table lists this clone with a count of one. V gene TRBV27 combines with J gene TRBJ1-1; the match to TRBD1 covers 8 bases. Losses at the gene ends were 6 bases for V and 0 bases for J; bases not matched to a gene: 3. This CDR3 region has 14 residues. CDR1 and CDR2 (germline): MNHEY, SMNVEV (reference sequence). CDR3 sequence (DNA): TGTGCCAGCAGACAGGACAGGGTGAACACTGAAGCTTTCTTT. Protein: CASRQDRVNTEAFF.

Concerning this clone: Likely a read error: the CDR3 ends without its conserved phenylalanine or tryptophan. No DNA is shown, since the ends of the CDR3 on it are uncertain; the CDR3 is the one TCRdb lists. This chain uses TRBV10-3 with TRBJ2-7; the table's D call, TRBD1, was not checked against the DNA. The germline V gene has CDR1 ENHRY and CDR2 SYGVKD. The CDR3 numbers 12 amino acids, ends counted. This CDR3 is CAISNDRVWWNL.

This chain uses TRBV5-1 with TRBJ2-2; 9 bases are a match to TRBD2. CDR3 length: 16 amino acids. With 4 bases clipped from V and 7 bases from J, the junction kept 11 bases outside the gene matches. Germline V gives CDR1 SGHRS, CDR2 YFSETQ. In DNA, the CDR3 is TGCGCCAGCAGCCTCCGGGATAGCGGGGGTATCGGGGAGCTGTTTTTT. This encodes CASSLRDSGGIGELFF.

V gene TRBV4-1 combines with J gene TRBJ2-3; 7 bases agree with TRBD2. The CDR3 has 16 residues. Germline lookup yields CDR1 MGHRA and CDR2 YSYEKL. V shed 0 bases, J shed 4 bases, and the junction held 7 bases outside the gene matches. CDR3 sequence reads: CASSQDRAGIADTQYF. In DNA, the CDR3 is TGCGCCAGCAGCCAAGATCGAGCGGGGATCGCAGATACGCAGTATTTT.